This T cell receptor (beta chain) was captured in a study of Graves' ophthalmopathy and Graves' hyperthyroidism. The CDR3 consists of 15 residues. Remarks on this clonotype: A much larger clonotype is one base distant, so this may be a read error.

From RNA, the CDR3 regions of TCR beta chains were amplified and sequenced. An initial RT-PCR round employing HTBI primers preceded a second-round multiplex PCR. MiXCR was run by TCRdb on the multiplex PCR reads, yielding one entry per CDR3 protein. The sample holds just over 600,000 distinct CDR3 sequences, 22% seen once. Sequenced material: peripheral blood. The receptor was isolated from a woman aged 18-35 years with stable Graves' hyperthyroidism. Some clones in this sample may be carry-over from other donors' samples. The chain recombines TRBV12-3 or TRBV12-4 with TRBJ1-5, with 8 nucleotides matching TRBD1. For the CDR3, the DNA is TGTGCCAGCAGTTTAAGGGGACAGGCGCATCAGCCCCAGCAGTTT. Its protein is CASSLRGQAHQPQQF.